This TCR beta chain appears in the sequencing data of a study of T cell repertoires in cytomegalovirus infection. In the study overall: In public TCR beta signatures, there were indications of both CMV infection and matching HLA type. Study observations and caveats: CMV carriers with the relevant HLA were identified by cumulative public TCR beta family frequency. There were HLA-C-restricted CMV-specific TCR beta clonotypes dominating the ex vivo response.

The CDR3 is made up of 11 amino acids. The germline V gene has CDR1 LGHDT and CDR2 YNNKEL (reference sequence). Trimming took off 2 bases at V and 7 bases at J, with 4 bases between the two ends. One entry per CDR3 protein, called by TCRdb with MiXCR from the reads. The table shows about 450,000 distinct CDR3 sequences, with under 40% occurring only once. A word on this clonotype: The target antigen is unknown.

The genes are TRBV3-1 and TRBJ2-3; D gene unclear. The origin of this receptor is a human donor in good health (CMV status not recorded). Some clones in this sample may be carry-over from other donors' samples. The sample taken for sequencing was PBMCs. This CDR3 reads CASSQYNTQYF. For the CDR3, the DNA is TGTGCCAGCAGCCAATACAATACGCAGTATTTT.